This T cell receptor beta chain was retrieved from a study of PD-1 blockade in classical Hodgkin lymphoma. Germline lookup yields CDR1 SGHTA and CDR2 FQGNSA. The CDR3 totals 15 residues. V was pared by 3 bases and J by 1 base, with 12 bases between. Regarding time point: cycle 4 day 1 (C4D1), after about 6 weeks of nivolumab. No patient escaped relapse after autologous stem cell transplantation, and brentuximab vedotin exposure varied. Best responses fell into complete response, partial response or progressive disease. Here immunoSEQ multiplex PCR was the method, and the copy in TCRdb shows in-frame clones only, minus some. In the table there are some 90,000 clones, 75% to 85% of which are singletons. General observations from the study: Only CD4+ TCR diversity, not CD8+, had risen significantly by C4D1.

This clone has just a few counts. Its target is unknown. The TCR originated in a human donor with classical Hodgkin lymphoma. V and J are TRBV7-2 and TRBJ1-1; tentatively, D is TRBD1 (6 bases). Material: peripheral blood mononuclear cells (PBMCs), obtained before the fourth cycle of nivolumab. For the CDR3, the DNA is TGTGCCAGCAGCTTCTACAGGGCGCGGAACACTGAAGCTTTCTTT. Translation gives CASSFYRARNTEAFF.